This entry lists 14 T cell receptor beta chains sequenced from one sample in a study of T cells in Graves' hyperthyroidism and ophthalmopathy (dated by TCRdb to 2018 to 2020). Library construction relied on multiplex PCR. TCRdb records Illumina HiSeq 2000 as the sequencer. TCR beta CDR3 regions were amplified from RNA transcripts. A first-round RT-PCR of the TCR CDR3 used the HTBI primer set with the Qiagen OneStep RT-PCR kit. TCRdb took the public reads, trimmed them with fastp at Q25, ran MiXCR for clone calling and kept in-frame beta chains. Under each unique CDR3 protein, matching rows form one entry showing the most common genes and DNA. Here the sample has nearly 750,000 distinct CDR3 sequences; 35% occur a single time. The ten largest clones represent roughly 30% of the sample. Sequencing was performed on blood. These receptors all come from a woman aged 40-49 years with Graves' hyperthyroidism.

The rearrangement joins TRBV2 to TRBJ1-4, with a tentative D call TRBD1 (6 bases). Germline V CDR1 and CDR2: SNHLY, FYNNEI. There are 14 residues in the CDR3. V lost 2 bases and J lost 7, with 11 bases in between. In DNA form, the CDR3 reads TGTGCCAGCAGTGAAACAGGGTCGAGTGAAAAACTGTTTTTT. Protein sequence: CASSETGSSEKLFF.

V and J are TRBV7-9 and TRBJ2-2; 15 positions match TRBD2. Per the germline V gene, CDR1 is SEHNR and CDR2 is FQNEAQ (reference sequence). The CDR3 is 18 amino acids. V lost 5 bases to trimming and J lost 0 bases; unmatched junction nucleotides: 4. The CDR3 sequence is CASSQGLAGGPNTGELFF. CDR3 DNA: TGTGCCAGCAGCCAAGGACTAGCGGGAGGGCCGAACACCGGGGAGCTGTTTTTT.

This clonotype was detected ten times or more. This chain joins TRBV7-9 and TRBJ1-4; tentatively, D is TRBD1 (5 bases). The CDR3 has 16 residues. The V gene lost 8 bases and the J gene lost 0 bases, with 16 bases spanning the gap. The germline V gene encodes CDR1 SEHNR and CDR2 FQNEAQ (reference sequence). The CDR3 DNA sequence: TGTGCCAGCGGGGCCGGGACGCTTGCAACTAATGAAAAACTGTTTTTT. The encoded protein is CASGAGTLATNEKLFF.

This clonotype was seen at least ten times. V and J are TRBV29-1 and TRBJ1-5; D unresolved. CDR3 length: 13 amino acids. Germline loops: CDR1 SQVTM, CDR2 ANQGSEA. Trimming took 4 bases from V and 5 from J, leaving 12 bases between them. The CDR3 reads CSVGTALDQPQHF. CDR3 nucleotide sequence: TGCAGCGTTGGGACTGCACTGGATCAGCCCCAGCATTTT.

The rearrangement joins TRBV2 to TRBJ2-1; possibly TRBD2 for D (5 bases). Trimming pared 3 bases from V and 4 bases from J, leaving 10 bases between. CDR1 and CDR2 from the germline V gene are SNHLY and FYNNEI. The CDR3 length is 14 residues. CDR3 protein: CASSELAQYNEQFF. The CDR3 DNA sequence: TGTGCCAGCAGTGAGTTAGCGCAATACAATGAGCAGTTCTTC.

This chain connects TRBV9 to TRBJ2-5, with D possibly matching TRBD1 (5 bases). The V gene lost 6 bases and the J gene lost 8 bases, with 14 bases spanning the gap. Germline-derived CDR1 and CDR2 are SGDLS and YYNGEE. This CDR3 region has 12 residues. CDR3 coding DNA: TGTGCCAGCACCAAAACCCGGACAACCCAGTACTTC. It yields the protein CASTKTRTTQYF.

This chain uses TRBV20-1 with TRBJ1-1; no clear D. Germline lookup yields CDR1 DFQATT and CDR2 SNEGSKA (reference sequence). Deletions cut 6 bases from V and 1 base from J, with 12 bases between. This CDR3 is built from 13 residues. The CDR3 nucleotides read TGCAGTGCCCCCCCCAGAGGGAACACTGAAGCTTTCTTT. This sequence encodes CSAPPRGNTEAFF.

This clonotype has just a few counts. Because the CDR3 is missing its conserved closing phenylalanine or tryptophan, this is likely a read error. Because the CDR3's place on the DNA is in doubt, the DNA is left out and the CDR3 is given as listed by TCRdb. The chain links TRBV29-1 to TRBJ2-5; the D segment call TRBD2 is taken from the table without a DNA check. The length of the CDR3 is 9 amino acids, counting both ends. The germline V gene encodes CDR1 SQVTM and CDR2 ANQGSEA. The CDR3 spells CSVAPGLVV.

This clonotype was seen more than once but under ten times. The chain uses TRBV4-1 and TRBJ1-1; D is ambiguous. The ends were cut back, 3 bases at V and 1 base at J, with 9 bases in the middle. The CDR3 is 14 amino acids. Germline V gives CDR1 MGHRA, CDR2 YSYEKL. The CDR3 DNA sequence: TGCGCCAGCAGCCAGCAGGTTACGAACACTGAAGCTTTCTTT. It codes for CASSQQVTNTEAFF.

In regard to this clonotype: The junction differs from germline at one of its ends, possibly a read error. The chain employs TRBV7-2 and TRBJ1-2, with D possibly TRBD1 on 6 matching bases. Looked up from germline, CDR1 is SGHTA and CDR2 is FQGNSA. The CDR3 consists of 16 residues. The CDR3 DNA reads TGTGCCAGCAGCTTAGCGCGGGGGGCGCTAGGCTATGGCTGCACCTTC. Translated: CASSLARGALGYGCTF.

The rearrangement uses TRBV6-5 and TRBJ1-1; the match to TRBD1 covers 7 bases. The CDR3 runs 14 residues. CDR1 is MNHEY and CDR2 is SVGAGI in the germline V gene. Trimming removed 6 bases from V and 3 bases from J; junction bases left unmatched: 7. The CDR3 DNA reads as TGTGCCAGCAGACCAGGGGGGGACCACACTGAAGCTTTCTTT. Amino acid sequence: CASRPGGDHTEAFF.

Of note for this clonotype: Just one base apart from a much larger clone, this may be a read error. CDR3 residues: CSVDHVRDRATGELFF. Here the CDR3 DNA reads TGCAGCGTTGATCATGTCCGGGACAGGGCCACCGGGGAGCTGTTTTTT. V and J are TRBV29-1 and TRBJ2-2; 9 bases are a match to TRBD1. In germline, CDR1 is SQVTM, CDR2 ANQGSEA. The CDR3 is 16 amino acids. Losses at the gene ends were 3 bases for V and 4 bases for J; bases not matched to a gene: 9.

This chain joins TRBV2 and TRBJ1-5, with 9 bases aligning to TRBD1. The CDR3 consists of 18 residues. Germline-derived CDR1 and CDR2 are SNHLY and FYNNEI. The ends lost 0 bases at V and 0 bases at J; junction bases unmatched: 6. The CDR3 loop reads CASSEAGTGKNSNQPQHF. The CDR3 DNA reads TGTGCCAGCAGTGAAGCGGGGACAGGGAAAAATAGCAATCAGCCCCAGCATTTT.

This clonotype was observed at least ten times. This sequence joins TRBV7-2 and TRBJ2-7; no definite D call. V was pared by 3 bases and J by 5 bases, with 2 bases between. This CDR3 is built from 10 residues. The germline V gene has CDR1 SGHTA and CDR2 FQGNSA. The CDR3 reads CASSFHEQYF. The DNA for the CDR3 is TGTGCCAGCAGCTTCCACGAGCAGTACTTC. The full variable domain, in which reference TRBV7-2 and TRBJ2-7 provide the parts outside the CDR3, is GAGVSQSPSNKVTEKGKDVELRCDPISGHTALYWYRQSLGQGLEFLIYFQGNSAPDKSGLPSDRFSAERTGGSVSTLTIQRTQQEDSAVYLCASSFHEQYFGPGTRLTVT.